The rows below give T cell receptor beta chains drawn from one sample of a study of blood T cell repertoires in COVID-19. Sequenced by immunoSEQ multiplex PCR; TCRdb stores in-frame clones only, minus some. The sample has around 150,000 clones, about 83% seen once. Sequencing input: peripheral blood. These receptors came from a human donor in a cohort sampled during active COVID-19. Both conserved end residues are part of each CDR3. Fields, in order: CDR3 DNA, CDR3 protein, D gene, V gene, J gene, clone size. The D gene is left open where the match is weak. The size of a clone is reported for some rows only, either as once, few or many, or as a class for expanded clones.

CDR3nt: TGTGCCAGCAGTTTACCGGGGGGATACAATGAGCAGTTCTTC
CDR3aa: CASSLPGGYNEQFF
d_gene: TRBD2
v_gene: TRBV28
j_gene: TRBJ2-1
abundance: -

CDR3nt: TGTGCCAGCAGCTTAGGACTTCACGAGCAGTACTTC
CDR3aa: CASSLGLHEQYF
d_gene: -
v_gene: TRBV11-2
j_gene: TRBJ2-7
abundance: few

CDR3nt: TGCGCCAGCAGCTTGGCGACTTCCCAAGTAACCTACGAGCAGTACTTC
CDR3aa: CASSLATSQVTYEQYF
d_gene: -
v_gene: TRBV5-1
j_gene: TRBJ2-7
abundance: -

CDR3nt: TGTGCCAGCAGCCAAGAAAGGAAGTTCCAGGGGTTGGCCGAAAAACTGTTTTTT
CDR3aa: CASSQERKFQGLAEKLFF
d_gene: -
v_gene: TRBV3-1/TRBV3-2
j_gene: TRBJ1-4
abundance: -

CDR3nt: TGTGCCAGCAGCCTAAGTGGAGTACCCCTCCACTTT
CDR3aa: CASSLSGVPLHF
d_gene: -
v_gene: TRBV3-1/TRBV3-2
j_gene: TRBJ1-6
abundance: -

CDR3nt: TGTGCCAGCGGACAGGGCTACGAGCAGTACTTC
CDR3aa: CASGQGYEQYF
d_gene: TRBD1
v_gene: TRBV2
j_gene: TRBJ2-7
abundance: few

CDR3nt: TGCAGCGTTGAAGATGGGAGTGGACCCCTTAATGAAAAACTGTTTTTT
CDR3aa: CSVEDGSGPLNEKLFF
d_gene: -
v_gene: TRBV29-1
j_gene: TRBJ1-4
abundance: -

CDR3nt: TGTGCCACCCACCCTCATAGCGGGGCGAGCTCCTACGAGCAGTACTTC
CDR3aa: CATHPHSGASSYEQYF
d_gene: TRBD2
v_gene: TRBV28
j_gene: TRBJ2-7
abundance: -

CDR3nt: TGTGCCAGCAGAGGGGGACAGGGGGCTTGGACCGGGGAGCTGTTTTTT
CDR3aa: CASRGGQGAWTGELFF
d_gene: TRBD1
v_gene: TRBV27
j_gene: TRBJ2-2
abundance: few

CDR3nt: TGTGCCAGCAGCTTACGTAACAGTTTTCGGAACTATGGCTACACCTTC
CDR3aa: CASSLRNSFRNYGYTF
d_gene: -
v_gene: TRBV11-3
j_gene: TRBJ1-2
abundance: -

CDR3nt: TGTGCCAGTAGTAGAAGTCCGACTAGCGGGATAAGTCGCGAGCAGTACTTC
CDR3aa: CASSRSPTSGISREQYF
d_gene: TRBD2
v_gene: TRBV19
j_gene: TRBJ2-7
abundance: once

CDR3nt: TGTGCCAGCAGCCCGACGGCCAGGGACAACGAGCAGTACTTC
CDR3aa: CASSPTARDNEQYF
d_gene: -
v_gene: TRBV9
j_gene: TRBJ2-7
abundance: -

CDR3nt: TGCAGTGCTAGTCACCTGGATGGCGTCGGGGACAGGGTTTTGAACACTGAAGCTTTCTTT
CDR3aa: CSASHLDGVGDRVLNTEAFF
d_gene: TRBD1
v_gene: TRBV20-1
j_gene: TRBJ1-1
abundance: -

CDR3nt: TGCGCCAGCAGCGCTGGACAGACCGCAGGCTACAATGAGCAGTTCTTC
CDR3aa: CASSAGQTAGYNEQFF
d_gene: -
v_gene: TRBV5-1
j_gene: TRBJ2-1
abundance: -

CDR3nt: TGTGCCACCGCCCCTTACGTTGGCAGGCCCAACGAGCAGTACTTC
CDR3aa: CATAPYVGRPNEQYF
d_gene: -
v_gene: TRBV28
j_gene: TRBJ2-7
abundance: -

CDR3nt: TGCAGCGTTGATCAGGGCAGGGGAACTGAAGCTTTCTTT
CDR3aa: CSVDQGRGTEAFF
d_gene: -
v_gene: TRBV29-1
j_gene: TRBJ1-1
abundance: -

CDR3nt: TGTGCCAGCAGCGAAGGGACAGGGAGCAATCAGCCCCAGCATTTT
CDR3aa: CASSEGTGSNQPQHF
d_gene: TRBD1
v_gene: TRBV7-9
j_gene: TRBJ1-5
abundance: -

CDR3nt: TGTGCCAGCAGTTACTCTCCGGACAGCTCCTACGAGCAGTACTTC
CDR3aa: CASSYSPDSSYEQYF
d_gene: -
v_gene: TRBV6-5
j_gene: TRBJ2-7
abundance: -